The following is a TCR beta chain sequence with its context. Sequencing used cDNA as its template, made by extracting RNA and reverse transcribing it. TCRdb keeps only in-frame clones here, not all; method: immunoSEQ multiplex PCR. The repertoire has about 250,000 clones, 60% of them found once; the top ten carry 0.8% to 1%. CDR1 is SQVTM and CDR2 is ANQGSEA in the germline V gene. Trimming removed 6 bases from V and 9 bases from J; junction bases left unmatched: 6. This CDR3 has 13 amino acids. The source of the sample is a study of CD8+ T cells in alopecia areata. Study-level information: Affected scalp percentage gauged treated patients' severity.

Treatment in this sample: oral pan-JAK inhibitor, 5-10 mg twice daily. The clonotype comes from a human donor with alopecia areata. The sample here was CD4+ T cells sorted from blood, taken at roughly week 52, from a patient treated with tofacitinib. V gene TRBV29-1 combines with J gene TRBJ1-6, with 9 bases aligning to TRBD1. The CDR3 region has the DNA TGCAGCGTACAGGGGGCACTAGGTTCACCCCTCCACTTT. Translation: CSVQGALGSPLHF.